This paragraph reports one T cell receptor beta chain. Original analysis: Estimated nucleated cell counts came from reference gene primer amplification. Profiled with immunoSEQ multiplex PCR; TCRdb holds only in-frame clones, not every one. From that table come the V and J calls and clone size; the DNA was used to work out D and trimming. The sample lists around 32,000 clones, about 92% occurring once. V was trimmed by 1 base and J by 0 bases, leaving 7 bases between them. Germline CDR1 SGHVS, CDR2 FNYEAQ. The CDR3 consists of 15 residues. This sample was taken from a study of blood T cell repertoires in COVID-19.

This receptor was taken from a man in his 70s with active or convalescent COVID-19. The sequenced sample consisted of peripheral blood. The genes are TRBV7-6 and TRBJ1-3; D not resolved. This CDR3 reads CASSLEGGSGNTIYF. The CDR3 DNA is TGTGCCAGCAGCTTAGAGGGAGGCTCTGGAAACACCATATATTTT.